A single sample gave rise to the 28 T cell receptor beta chains below, sequenced in a study of cytomegalovirus exposure and HLA in healthy donors. TCRdb's table, derived via immunoSEQ multiplex PCR, lists solely in-frame clones and lacks some. This sample has tens of thousands of clones, with more than 85% found just once. The sample was PBMCs. The receptor source for this set is a woman younger than 30 in good health and CMV-seropositive.

This chain joins TRBV30 and TRBJ1-5, with 7 bases lining up with TRBD1. This CDR3 has 14 amino acids. Germline trimming cut 2 bases from V and 4 bases from J; bases unmatched to any gene: 5. Germline CDR1 reads GTSNPN; CDR2 reads SVGIG (reference sequence). Here the CDR3 reads CAWSSGQENQPQHF. The CDR3 DNA reads TGTGCCTGGAGTTCCGGACAGGAAAATCAGCCCCAGCATTTT.

J is TRBJ1-6 and V is TRBV6-1; maybe TRBD1 (5 bases). Germline CDR1 is MNHNS and CDR2 is SASEGT. V lost 3 bases and J 8 bases, leaving 17 bases between the germline ends. The CDR3 consists of 16 residues. The CDR3 loop is CASSDRADHFYSPLHF. DNA for the CDR3: TGTGCCAGCAGTGACAGGGCGGACCACTTCTATTCACCCCTCCACTTT.

V is TRBV7-9 and J is TRBJ1-1; TRBD1 is a possible D gene (5 bases). CDR1 is SEHNR, CDR2 FQNEAQ, per germline (reference sequence). The CDR3 length is 15 residues. The V gene lost 5 bases and the J gene lost 6 bases, with 19 bases spanning the gap. CDR3 protein: CASSPRRGGFSEAFF. CDR3 DNA sequence: TGTGCCAGCAGCCCCCGCCGTGGGGGGTTCTCTGAAGCTTTCTTT.

The gene calls are TRBV6-6 and TRBJ2-1, with D uncertain. The V gene's germline CDR1 is MNHNY and CDR2 SVGAGI (reference sequence). This CDR3 comprises 15 residues. V lost 7 bases, J lost 2 bases, and 15 bases lay in between. The CDR3 loop reads CASIPERSTYNEQFF. The DNA for the CDR3 is TGTGCCAGCATCCCTGAGAGGTCCACCTACAATGAGCAGTTCTTC.

V usage is TRBV9 and J usage is TRBJ2-7; 10 bases map to TRBD2. Trimming at V came to 3 bases and at J to 6 bases, leaving 6 bases not matched to a gene. CDR1 SGDLS and CDR2 YYNGEE come from the germline V gene. This CDR3 has 14 residues. DNA for the CDR3: TGTGCCAGCAGCGCCGGGACTAGCGTTCGCGAGCAGTACTTC. Protein sequence: CASSAGTSVREQYF. The entire variable domain, with the rest obtained from reference TRBV9 and TRBJ2-7, is as follows: DSGVTQTPKHLITATGQRVTLRCSPRSGDLSVYWYQQSLDQGLQFLIQYYNGEERAKGNILERFSAQQFPDLHSELNLSSLELGDSALYFCASSAGTSVREQYFGPGTRLTVT.

This chain joins TRBV5-4 and TRBJ1-1, with unresolved D. Germline-derived CDR1 and CDR2 are SGHNT and YYREEE (reference sequence). V lost 1 base and J lost 5, with 9 bases in between. The CDR3 has 13 amino acids. The CDR3 DNA sequence: TGTGCCAGCAGCTTGCCGGGGTTGACTGAAGCTTTCTTT. It is translated as CASSLPGLTEAFF.

This chain connects TRBV18 to TRBJ2-2, with 8 bases aligning to TRBD2. Germline CDR1 and CDR2: KGHSH and LQKENI. The CDR3 contains 15 residues. The junction had 3 bases not matched to a gene; V was cut back by 5 bases and J by 1 base. CDR3 DNA sequence: TGTGCCAGCTCAGAAGCGGGGGTGAACACCGGGGAGCTGTTTTTT. This sequence encodes CASSEAGVNTGELFF.

The chain is built from TRBV6-1 and TRBJ1-4; perhaps TRBD1 as D (6 bases). The CDR3 totals 14 residues. Germline V gives CDR1 MNHNS, CDR2 SASEGT. Deletions cut 9 bases from V and 5 bases from J, with 16 bases between. Here the CDR3 reads CASKGQPVNEKLFF. CDR3 in DNA: TGTGCCAGTAAAGGACAGCCAGTAAATGAAAAACTGTTTTTT.

This sequence joins TRBV29-1 and TRBJ1-1; possible D gene TRBD1, 6 bases. The CDR3 loop spans 16 amino acids. V lost 5 bases and J 0 bases, leaving 19 bases between the germline ends. CDR1 SQVTM and CDR2 ANQGSEA come from the germline V gene. CDR3: CSVTRGRVPMNTEAFF. In DNA form, the CDR3 reads TGCAGCGTTACTAGGGGGAGAGTCCCAATGAACACTGAAGCTTTCTTT.

This clone has a single count. The chain is built from TRBV9 and TRBJ2-3; D remains ambiguous. Germline V CDR1 and CDR2: SGDLS, YYNGEE. The CDR3 consists of 17 residues. V was pared by 5 bases and J by 0 bases, with 19 bases between. The CDR3: CASRPVRGPTSTDTQYF. CDR3 sequence (DNA): TGTGCCAGCAGGCCCGTCCGTGGGCCCACTAGCACAGATACGCAGTATTTT.

The CDR3 protein is CASSFQGDGAFF. The DNA for the CDR3 is TGTGCCAGCAGTTTCCAGGGGGACGGAGCTTTCTTT. The rearrangement links TRBV28 to TRBJ1-1, with 7 positions matching TRBD1. The V segment lost 3 bases and the J segment 10 bases; nucleotides outside the gene matches: 5. Germline loops: CDR1 MDHEN, CDR2 SYDVKM. The CDR3 sequence is 12 residues long.

V usage is TRBV5-5 and J usage is TRBJ1-1, with 7 bases lining up with TRBD1. V dropped 4 bases and J dropped 4; count of bases not matched to a gene: 4. Germline CDR1 and CDR2: SGHKS and YYEKEE (reference sequence). The CDR3 runs to 13 residues. The CDR3 protein is CASSAAGGTEAFF. In nucleotides, the CDR3 is TGTGCCAGCAGCGCTGCAGGGGGCACTGAAGCTTTCTTT.

The chain has TRBV14 and TRBJ2-2; 7 nucleotides agree with TRBD1. Germline V CDR1 and CDR2: SGHDN, FVKESK. The trim removed 2 bases at V and 1 base at J, leaving 10 bases unmatched. This CDR3 contains 18 residues. CDR3 sequence: CASSQSRDRRLNTGELFF. CDR3 nucleotide sequence: TGTGCCAGCAGCCAAAGCCGGGACAGAAGACTGAACACCGGGGAGCTGTTTTTT.

This clone has a single count. The rearrangement uses TRBV27 and TRBJ1-1, with TRBD1 as a possible D gene (5 bases). This CDR3 has 13 residues. V was pared by 4 bases and J by 7 bases, with 13 bases between. CDR1 and CDR2 (germline): MNHEY, SMNVEV (reference sequence). The CDR3 reads CASSYDSAGEAFF. The CDR3 DNA sequence: TGTGCCAGCAGTTATGACAGCGCAGGTGAAGCTTTCTTT.

The V and J genes are TRBV6-6 and TRBJ1-2; no firm D call. Trimming took off 7 bases at V and 0 bases at J, with 6 bases between the two ends. This CDR3 region has 12 residues. In germline, CDR1 is MNHNY, CDR2 SVGAGI (reference sequence). The CDR3 nucleotides read TGTGCCAGCAACAGAGCTAACTATGGCTACACCTTC. The encoded protein is CASNRANYGYTF.

The chain uses TRBV29-1 and TRBJ2-1; TRBD2 matches at 14 bases. V gave up 2 bases and J gave up 1 base; unmatched junction bases: 10. In germline, CDR1 is SQVTM, CDR2 ANQGSEA. This CDR3 contains 19 residues. In DNA, the CDR3 is TGCAGCGTTGAACACAGGACTAGCGGGGGGACTGGGTCCTACAATGAGCAGTTCTTC. Protein sequence: CSVEHRTSGGTGSYNEQFF.

V and J are TRBV4-3 and TRBJ2-3; 12 positions match TRBD2. CDR1 and CDR2 from the germline V gene are LGHNA and YSLEER. The CDR3 runs to 17 residues. With V trimmed by 4 bases and J by 3 bases, 8 bases remained unmatched. The CDR3: CASSLLAGGRGTDTQYF. DNA for the CDR3: TGCGCCAGCAGCCTTCTAGCGGGGGGGCGAGGGACAGATACGCAGTATTTT.

V usage is TRBV5-1 and J usage is TRBJ2-3, with a possible D match to TRBD1 (7 bases). The V gene's germline CDR1 is SGHRS and CDR2 YFSETQ. Trimming took 1 base from V and 5 from J, leaving 17 bases between them. The CDR3 runs to 16 residues. The CDR3 region is CASSLPRQGGVDTQYF. CDR3 DNA: TGCGCCAGCAGCTTGCCAAGACAGGGAGGCGTAGATACGCAGTATTTT. Drawing the rest from reference TRBV5-1 and TRBJ2-3, the complete variable domain is KAGVTQTPRYLIKTRGQQVTLSCSPISGHRSVSWYQQTPGQGLQFLFEYFSETQRNKGNFPGRFSGRQFSNSRSEMNVSTLELGDSALYLCASSLPRQGGVDTQYFGPGTRLTVL.

This chain joins TRBV10-3 and TRBJ1-5, with 7 bases lining up with TRBD1. Trimming took 7 bases from V and 5 from J; bases not matched to a gene: 5. The germline V gene encodes CDR1 ENHRY and CDR2 SYGVKD. This CDR3 comprises 13 residues. The CDR3 DNA follows: TGTGCCATCAACCGGGACAGAGATCAGCCCCAGCATTTT. This codes for CAINRDRDQPQHF.

This clone was recorded many times. This sequence joins TRBV19 and TRBJ2-1, with 7 bases identical to TRBD2. The germline CDR1 and CDR2 sequences are LNHDA and SQIVND (reference sequence). This CDR3 is built from 15 residues. The J segment lost 8 bases and the V segment lost 3 bases, leaving 10 bases of the junction unmatched. Here the CDR3 DNA reads TGTGCCAGTAGTATCACGGCGGGAGCATTGGATGAGCAGTTCTTC. It specifies CASSITAGALDEQFF.

This sequence joins TRBV6-1 and TRBJ1-5; 7 nucleotides agree with TRBD1. The V segment lost 0 bases and the J segment 6 bases; nucleotides outside the gene matches: 2. The germline V gene encodes CDR1 MNHNS and CDR2 SASEGT. The CDR3 loop spans 14 amino acids. CDR3 sequence reads: CASSEAGGGQPQHF. For the CDR3, the DNA is TGTGCCAGCAGTGAAGCAGGGGGCGGTCAGCCCCAGCATTTT.

Ten or more counts support this clone. The chain links TRBV4-1 to TRBJ1-5; D possibly corresponds to TRBD1 (5 bases). The CDR3 extends over 15 amino acids. The V gene lost 8 bases and the J gene lost 7 bases, with 21 bases spanning the gap. Germline values: CDR1 MGHRA, CDR2 YSYEKL. The CDR3 sequence: CASAPKGGEDQPQHF. As DNA, the CDR3 is TGCGCCAGCGCACCTAAGGGAGGGGAAGACCAGCCCCAGCATTTT.

The genes are TRBV29-1 and TRBJ1-1; TRBD1 agrees at 7 bases. Unmatched junction bases numbered 10, after V lost 8 bases and J lost 7 bases. This CDR3 has 12 residues. In germline, CDR1 is SQVTM, CDR2 ANQGSEA. CDR3 protein: CSPDPYRGEAFF. For the CDR3, the DNA is TGCAGCCCGGACCCCTACAGGGGTGAAGCTTTCTTT.

J is TRBJ2-1 and V is TRBV28; 9 bases agree with TRBD1. Germline V gene data show CDR1 as MDHEN and CDR2 as SYDVKM. The CDR3 has 16 amino acids. The J segment lost 10 bases and the V segment lost 4 bases, leaving 14 bases of the junction unmatched. The CDR3 region has the DNA TGTGCCAGCAGTTCGACCACGACAGGGGGTGTGCGGGAGCAGTTCTTC. Protein: CASSSTTTGGVREQFF.

The rearrangement joins TRBV7-3 to TRBJ2-1, with a tentative D call TRBD1 (6 bases). Germline values: CDR1 SGHTA, CDR2 FQGTGA. The V end lost 5 bases, the J end lost 10 bases, and 12 bases lay between the germline ends. The CDR3 covers 12 residues. This CDR3 reads CASSQVGAEQFF. The CDR3 DNA reads TGTGCCAGCAGCCAAGTGGGGGCGGAGCAGTTCTTC.

This chain joins TRBV6-1 and TRBJ2-1; D is perhaps TRBD1 (6 bases). Trimming shortened V by 1 base and J by 16 bases, and 17 bases separated the two germline ends. Germline CDR1 is MNHNS and CDR2 is SASEGT. The CDR3 sequence is 13 residues long. The CDR3 nucleotides read TGTGCCAGCAGTGAAGACAGGGACGCCGGGCGCTTCTTC. Its protein product is CASSEDRDAGRFF.

This clone was found once. This chain joins TRBV5-1 and TRBJ1-5; D not resolved. The germline CDR1 and CDR2 sequences are SGHRS and YFSETQ. V gave up 4 bases and J gave up 5 bases, with 13 bases separating them. The CDR3 totals 14 residues. The CDR3 here is CASSPFPGDQPQHF. The CDR3 nucleotides are TGCGCCAGCAGCCCATTCCCGGGTGATCAGCCCCAGCATTTT.

The CDR3 DNA sequence: TGTGCCAGCAACACCGGGTCGCGCGATCTCGGGCAGTTCTTC. The encoded protein is CASNTGSRDLGQFF. The V and J genes are TRBV7-9 and TRBJ2-1; no reliable D call. The CDR3 runs to 14 residues. CDR1 is SEHNR, CDR2 FQNEAQ, per germline (reference sequence). Trimming stripped 7 bases from V and 12 bases from J, with 22 bases between. The full variable domain, its missing parts supplied by reference TRBV7-9 and TRBJ2-1, is DTGVSQNPRHKITKRGQNVTFRCDPISEHNRLYWYRQTLGQGPEFLTYFQNEAQLEKSRLLSDRFSAERPKGSFSTLEIQRTEQGDSAMYLCASNTGSRDLGQFFGPGTRLTVL.